Shown below are 6 T cell receptor beta chains from a single sample sequenced in a study of blood T cells in healthy people across ages. Next came a second PCR, run for about 6 to 11 cycles, which used a sample-barcoded 5' primer along with a J-beta primer mix. MiXCR was run by TCRdb on the 5' RACE reads, yielding one entry per CDR3 protein. The sample lists under 700,000 distinct CDR3 sequences; 24% were seen once. This sample also appeared in a second study, on T cells of mothers and their children.

Material for sequencing was blood. The receptors stem from a boy younger than 18 in good health.

About this clonotype itself: It may be a read error: a sequence one base away is much more abundant. Since no conserved phenylalanine or tryptophan closes the CDR3, a read error is the likely cause. The chain recombines TRBV5-1 with TRBJ2-1, with 7 bases aligning to TRBD1. The germline V gene has CDR1 SGHRS and CDR2 YFSETQ. The CDR3 loop spans 15 amino acids. The V segment lost 4 bases and the J segment 2 bases; nucleotides outside the gene matches: 6. CDR3 in DNA: TGCGCCAGCAGCGTGACAGGGTCCCCCTACAATGAGCAGTTCCTC. It yields the protein CASSVTGSPYNEQFL.

The chain combines TRBV18 with TRBJ2-7, with 7 bases lining up with TRBD1. Germline loops: CDR1 KGHSH, CDR2 LQKENI. Losses at the gene ends were 2 bases for V and 3 bases for J; bases not matched to a gene: 16. CDR3 size: 18 residues. The CDR3 sequence is CASSPGTMVDRAIYEQYF. In DNA, the CDR3 is TGTGCCAGCTCACCAGGGACGATGGTAGACAGGGCGATCTACGAGCAGTACTTC.

This clonotype was detected a few times. As DNA, the CDR3 is TGTGCCAGCAGCTTGAACAGGGGGCCCTCTGGAAACACCATATATTTT. Translation gives CASSLNRGPSGNTIYF. The rearrangement joins TRBV7-9 to TRBJ1-3; TRBD1 aligns across 9 bases. The CDR3 loop spans 16 amino acids. The V segment lost 3 bases and the J segment 0 bases; nucleotides outside the gene matches: 3. Germline V gene data show CDR1 as SEHNR and CDR2 as FQNEAQ (reference sequence).

This clonotype occurred many times. This chain uses TRBV7-2 with TRBJ2-7; 7 bases map to TRBD1. Germline V gene lookup returns CDR1 SGHTA and CDR2 FQGNSA. The CDR3 runs 14 residues. The trim removed 1 base at V and 3 bases at J, leaving 3 bases unmatched. The DNA for the CDR3 is TGTGCCAGCAGCTTAGACAACAGGGGCTACGAGCAGTACTTC. The encoded protein is CASSLDNRGYEQYF.

The rearrangement joins TRBV9 to TRBJ2-7; D is possibly TRBD1 (6 bases). The length of the CDR3 is 15 residues. Germline-derived CDR1 and CDR2 are SGDLS and YYNGEE. V was clipped by 0 bases and J by 0 bases, with 10 bases between them. The CDR3 is CASSVAGDTSYEQYF. DNA of the CDR3: TGTGCCAGCAGCGTAGCAGGGGACACCTCCTACGAGCAGTACTTC.

This chain links TRBV20-1 with TRBJ2-5; D is perhaps TRBD2 (6 bases). V lost 4 bases, J lost 6 bases, and 21 bases lay in between. From germline, CDR1 is DFQATT and CDR2 SNEGSKA (reference sequence). This CDR3 contains 15 residues. CDR3 DNA: TGCAGTGCTATGGGGGGTTCGGGAGCAGGAAAGACCCAGTACTTC. The encoded protein is CSAMGGSGAGKTQYF.